This TCR beta chain came from a study of cytomegalovirus exposure and HLA in healthy donors. Notes on the study in general: A later analysis by the authors found several of the most significant clusters apparently linked to common viral pathogens.

The PCR used 60 Vbeta and 13 Jbeta primers. The data were produced by immunoSEQ multiplex PCR, yet TCRdb's version contains in-frame clones alone and is incomplete. Of 130,000 or so clones detected, under 90% appear once; the ten largest clones hold less than 2.5%. This clone was observed once. The antigen remains undetermined. The V gene end was trimmed by 1 base and the J gene end by 4 bases; junction bases not matched to a gene: 6. CDR3 size: 16 residues. The germline gives CDR1 SGHNT, CDR2 YYREEE (reference sequence). The source material was PBMCs. The chain employs TRBV5-4 and TRBJ2-5; 11 positions agree with TRBD2. The receptor's source is a woman in her thirties or forties in good health and CMV-seronegative. The CDR3: CASSLRPSGGTETQYF. DNA for the CDR3: TGTGCCAGCAGCTTGCGTCCTAGCGGGGGGACAGAGACCCAGTACTTC.